Below, 25 T cell receptor beta chains from the same sample are listed, as sequenced in a study. Treg sorting used a CD4+CD25+CD127-/low gate. TCRdb itself ran the 5' RACE reads through MiXCR, one entry per CDR3 protein. The table shows approximately 57,000 distinct CDR3 sequences, with less than 25% occurring only once. The specimen was tumor-infiltrating Tregs sorted from the breast tumor. The receptors originated from a female donor with breast cancer.

The chain employs TRBV20-1 and TRBJ2-1; a weak D match, TRBD1 (5 bases). The V end lost 3 bases, the J end lost 6 bases, and 21 bases lay between the germline ends. CDR1 DFQATT and CDR2 SNEGSKA come from the germline V gene (reference sequence). CDR3 length: 16 amino acids. Here the CDR3 DNA reads TGCAGTGCTAGTACAGGTTGGAGCCACAACTCCAATGAGCAGTTCTTC. As protein: CSASTGWSHNSNEQFF.

This clonotype has only a few counts. The chain combines TRBV29-1 with TRBJ2-5; the D gene could be TRBD1 or TRBD2 (7 bases each). Looked up from germline, CDR1 is SQVTM and CDR2 is ANQGSEA. V lost 6 bases and J 4 bases, leaving 24 bases between the germline ends. The CDR3 loop spans 16 amino acids. The CDR3 DNA sequence: TGCAGCGTGAGAGTCGTAGGAGTCAGGGGGGGAGAGACCCAGTACTTC. It encodes CSVRVVGVRGGETQYF. The full variable domain, in which reference TRBV29-1 and TRBJ2-5 provide the parts outside the CDR3, is SAVISQKPSRDICQRGTSLTIQCQVDSQVTMMFWYRQQPGQSLTLIATANQGSEATYESGFVIDKFPISRPNLTFSTLTVSNMSPEDSSIYLCSVRVVGVRGGETQYFGPGTRLLVL.

This clonotype appeared many times. The chain links TRBV10-3 to TRBJ1-2, with no clear D. Trimming took 3 bases from V and 5 from J, leaving 7 bases between them. Germline CDR1 and CDR2: ENHRY and SYGVKD. The CDR3 runs to 12 residues. The DNA of the CDR3 is TGTGCCATCAGTGAACAGATTTATGGCTACACCTTC. As protein: CAISEQIYGYTF.

This clonotype occurred many times. The V gene is TRBV7-9, the J gene TRBJ2-1, with 7 bases aligning to TRBD1. J gave up 5 bases and V 3 bases, and 1 base lay outside the gene matches. The germline gives CDR1 SEHNR, CDR2 FQNEAQ (reference sequence). The CDR3 loop spans 13 amino acids. The CDR3 here is CASSFGQDNEQFF. The CDR3, as DNA: TGTGCCAGCAGCTTTGGACAGGACAATGAGCAGTTCTTC.

The table lists this clonotype with a few counts. The rearrangement joins TRBV7-9 to TRBJ1-2; D call uncertain. Germline V CDR1 and CDR2: SEHNR, FQNEAQ (reference sequence). V was shortened by 5 bases and J by 1 base, with 5 bases between the two germline ends. The CDR3 contains 12 residues. The CDR3 DNA reads TGTGCCAGCAGCCGCAATAACTATGGCTACACCTTC. Amino acid sequence: CASSRNNYGYTF.

The chain combines TRBV5-1 with TRBJ2-1; TRBD2 might be the D (6 bases). CDR3 length equals 15 residues. Trimming took off 4 bases at V and 0 bases at J, with 11 bases between the two ends. CDR1 is SGHRS and CDR2 is YFSETQ in the germline V gene. DNA for the CDR3: TGCGCCAGCAGCCAAAATAGCGGCTCCTACAATGAGCAGTTCTTC. Encoded protein: CASSQNSGSYNEQFF. The whole variable domain, filled in from reference TRBV5-1 and TRBJ2-1, reads KAGVTQTPRYLIKTRGQQVTLSCSPISGHRSVSWYQQTPGQGLQFLFEYFSETQRNKGNFPGRFSGRQFSNSRSEMNVSTLELGDSALYLCASSQNSGSYNEQFFGPGTRLTVL.

The chain links TRBV10-3 to TRBJ1-1, with D perhaps matching TRBD1 (6 bases). The V gene lost 2 bases and the J gene lost 1 base, with 11 bases spanning the gap. The CDR3 loop spans 15 amino acids. CDR1 ENHRY and CDR2 SYGVKD come from the germline V gene. DNA for the CDR3: TGTGCCATCAGTGAGAATGGGGGGCAGAACACTGAAGCTTTCTTT. Its translation is CAISENGGQNTEAFF.

The CDR3 DNA reads TGCAGTCCCGAAGGTCCTTCCTTGGAGCAGTACTTC. The encoded protein is CSPEGPSLEQYF. The rearrangement uses TRBV20-1 and TRBJ2-7, with D unclear. CDR1 is DFQATT and CDR2 is SNEGSKA in the germline V gene (reference sequence). Between the trimmed V and J ends, which lost 8 bases and 7 bases, there was a span of 18 bases. The CDR3 sequence is 12 residues long.

V is TRBV4-1 and J is TRBJ1-1; D might be TRBD1 (6 bases). This CDR3 has 15 amino acids. Between the trimmed V and J ends, which lost 1 base and 6 bases, there was a span of 15 bases. Looked up from germline, CDR1 is MGHRA and CDR2 is YSYEKL. CDR3 nucleotide sequence: TGCGCCAGCAGCCAAGGGCGTAGGGGGAGGTCTGAAGCTTTCTTT. Protein product: CASSQGRRGRSEAFF.

The genes are TRBV12-3 or TRBV12-4 and TRBJ2-7; TRBD2 is a possible D gene (5 bases). The CDR3 totals 15 residues. The V end was cut by 5 bases, the J end by 0 bases, with 14 bases between. The CDR3 nucleotides read TGTGCCAGCAGTCGTCACGCCGGGAACTCCTACGAGCAGTACTTC. It yields the protein CASSRHAGNSYEQYF.

There are a few counts of this clonotype. The rearrangement joins TRBV6-1 to TRBJ2-7; 13 bases line up with TRBD2. In germline, CDR1 is MNHNS, CDR2 SASEGT. The CDR3 is made up of 18 amino acids. The V and J ends lost 4 bases and 3 bases, in that order; junction bases with no gene match: 12. CDR3 in DNA: TGTGCCAGCAGTGGGGCGCCGGGACTAGCGGGATCGATCTACGAGCAGTACTTC. Its protein product is CASSGAPGLAGSIYEQYF.

This clonotype occurred a few times. This rearrangement joins TRBV28 to TRBJ1-6; D remains ambiguous. V lost 3 bases to trimming and J lost 8 bases, with 14 bases between them. This CDR3 has 15 amino acids. In germline, CDR1 is MDHEN, CDR2 SYDVKM. The CDR3 DNA follows: TGTGCCAGCAGTTTTTGGGTGGGTTCGGATTCACCCCTCCACTTT. Translated: CASSFWVGSDSPLHF.

The genes are TRBV6-2 or TRBV6-3 and TRBJ2-1; D is possibly TRBD2 (6 bases). V lost 6 bases and J lost 9, with 18 bases in between. Germline assignment: CDR1 MNHEY and CDR2 SVGEGT. The length of the CDR3 is 14 residues. CDR3 in amino acids: CASSRAGPLGEQFF. The CDR3 region has the DNA TGTGCCAGCAGCAGAGCGGGTCCTTTGGGTGAGCAGTTCTTC.

This sequence joins TRBV11-2 and TRBJ1-2, with D hard to call. CDR3 size: 12 residues. The germline V and J ends were trimmed by 4 bases and 2 bases, with 5 bases remaining between them. Germline lookup yields CDR1 SGHAT and CDR2 FQNNGV. The CDR3 coding sequence is TGTGCCAGCAGCTCCCGGAACTATGGCTACACCTTC. Translated, it gives CASSSRNYGYTF. The whole variable domain, filled in from reference TRBV11-2 and TRBJ1-2, reads EAGVAQSPRYKIIEKRQSVAFWCNPISGHATLYWYQQILGQGPKLLIQFQNNGVVDDSQLPKDRFSAERLKGVDSTLKIQPAKLEDSAVYLCASSSRNYGYTFGSGTRLTVV.

This clonotype has only a few counts. V is TRBV12-3 or TRBV12-4 and J is TRBJ1-5; no definite D call. CDR3 length: 13 residues. V was trimmed by 8 bases and J by 0 bases, leaving 8 bases between them. The DNA for the CDR3 is TGTGCCAGCTGTAGACATAGCAATCAGCCCCAGCATTTT. This codes for CASCRHSNQPQHF.

There are many counts of this clonotype. V and J are TRBV28 and TRBJ2-7, with D possibly matching TRBD2 (5 bases). Germline CDR1 MDHEN, CDR2 SYDVKM. V lost 6 bases to trimming and J lost 2 bases, with 17 bases between them. The CDR3 runs 15 residues. The CDR3 sequence is CASSLLPMTTYEQYF. CDR3 bases: TGTGCCAGCAGCCTTCTCCCGATGACTACCTACGAGCAGTACTTC.

This clonotype was seen at least ten times. The V and J genes are TRBV27 and TRBJ1-5; 7 bases line up with TRBD1. Per the germline V gene, CDR1 is MNHEY and CDR2 is SMNVEV (reference sequence). V was pared by 4 bases and J by 4 bases, with 1 base of the junction left unmatched. This CDR3 region has 13 residues. The chain's CDR3 is CASSWDRNQPQHF. The CDR3 region has the DNA TGTGCCAGCAGTTGGGACAGAAATCAGCCCCAGCATTTT.

The V and J genes are TRBV20-1 and TRBJ1-1, with D perhaps TRBD1 (6 bases). Trimming cost V 3 bases and J 2 bases, with 13 bases left between them. The CDR3 extends over 14 amino acids. The germline V gene encodes CDR1 DFQATT and CDR2 SNEGSKA (reference sequence). CDR3 bases: TGCAGTGCTAGTTGGGGGCCTGCCAACACTGAAGCTTTCTTT. As protein: CSASWGPANTEAFF.

This clonotype was observed a few times. In nucleotides, the CDR3 is TGCGCCAGCAGCCAAGATTTGAGGGGTACTGAAGCTTTCTTT. The encoded protein is CASSQDLRGTEAFF. The chain is built from TRBV4-3 and TRBJ1-1, with a tentative D call TRBD1 (5 bases). Germline-derived CDR1 and CDR2 are LGHNA and YSLEER. CDR3 length: 14 residues. The V and J ends lost 0 bases and 5 bases respectively, with 10 bases between them.

This clonotype was observed at least ten times. The chain couples TRBV5-1 to TRBJ2-5; 7 bases fit TRBD1. The trim removed 0 bases at V and 4 bases at J, leaving 3 bases unmatched. Germline assignment: CDR1 SGHRS and CDR2 YFSETQ. The CDR3 contains 14 residues. The CDR3 region is CASSLDTGVETQYF. The CDR3 nucleotides read TGCGCCAGCAGCTTGGATACAGGGGTAGAGACCCAGTACTTC.

This clonotype was recorded many times. The chain uses TRBV6-1 and TRBJ2-4, with D unresolved. Germline values: CDR1 MNHNS, CDR2 SASEGT. This CDR3 is built from 11 residues. V was pared by 4 bases and J by 6 bases, with 4 bases between. The CDR3 here is CASSGRNIQYF. Written as DNA, the CDR3 is TGTGCCAGCAGTGGAAGAAACATTCAGTACTTC.

This clonotype was observed a handful of times. The chain couples TRBV5-6 to TRBJ1-1, with 9 bases lining up with TRBD1. V dropped 3 bases and J dropped 4; count of bases not matched to a gene: 1. The CDR3 runs 13 residues. Germline V gene data show CDR1 as SGHDT and CDR2 as YYEEEE. The CDR3 reads CASSSDRGTEAFF. CDR3 coding DNA: TGTGCCAGCAGCTCGGACAGGGGCACTGAAGCTTTCTTT.

The chain couples TRBV6-5 to TRBJ1-1; maybe TRBD1 (6 bases). V was trimmed by 6 bases and J by 0 bases, leaving 17 bases between them. CDR1 and CDR2 (germline): MNHEY, SVGAGI. This CDR3 contains 16 residues. The CDR3 DNA is TGTGCCAGCAGACCTTCGCAGGGGCCTATGAACACTGAAGCTTTCTTT. Translation: CASRPSQGPMNTEAFF.

In its sample, this clonotype was seen many times. The gene calls are TRBV6-5 and TRBJ2-2; D unresolved. The germline V gene has CDR1 MNHEY and CDR2 SVGAGI. Trimming removed 4 bases from V and 8 bases from J, with 11 bases in between. The CDR3 sequence is 13 residues long. The CDR3 loop reads CASSSSSWGELFF. CDR3 nucleotide sequence: TGTGCCAGCAGTTCCTCCTCATGGGGGGAGCTGTTTTTT.

The chain employs TRBV20-1 and TRBJ2-7; 8 nucleotides align to TRBD2. Trimming took 5 bases from V and 6 from J; bases not matched to a gene: 12. Germline-derived CDR1 and CDR2 are DFQATT and SNEGSKA (reference sequence). The length of the CDR3 is 14 residues. The CDR3 here is CSALQPGGEREQYF. The CDR3 coding sequence is TGCAGTGCTCTCCAACCCGGGGGGGAGCGCGAGCAGTACTTC.